This T cell receptor beta chain stems from a study of blood T cell repertoires in COVID-19. About the study: From T cells, B-cell-depleted T cells, or PBMCs came the material, which was cDNA or gDNA.

The protocol was immunoSEQ multiplex PCR, while the TCRdb copy is restricted to in-frame clones and leaves out a portion. The sample yields some 180,000 clones, 80% seen once. Everyone who took part was roughly 18 to 89 years old, and they came from about 23 US areas. It was within 2 weeks before study entry that exposed participants met a COVID-19 case. The CDR3 contains 14 residues. Germline values: CDR1 SQVTM, CDR2 ANQGSEA. Trimming removed 7 bases from V and 7 bases from J, with 17 bases in between. The sequenced sample consisted of PBMCs or T cells enriched from blood (not recorded which). The chain uses TRBV29-1 and TRBJ1-6; no definite D call. The receptor was isolated from a man in his sixties who had been exposed to COVID-19. The CDR3 bases are TGCAGCGCTCTGGTCGGGGAAGGAAATTCACCCCTCCACTTT. Its protein is CSALVGEGNSPLHF.